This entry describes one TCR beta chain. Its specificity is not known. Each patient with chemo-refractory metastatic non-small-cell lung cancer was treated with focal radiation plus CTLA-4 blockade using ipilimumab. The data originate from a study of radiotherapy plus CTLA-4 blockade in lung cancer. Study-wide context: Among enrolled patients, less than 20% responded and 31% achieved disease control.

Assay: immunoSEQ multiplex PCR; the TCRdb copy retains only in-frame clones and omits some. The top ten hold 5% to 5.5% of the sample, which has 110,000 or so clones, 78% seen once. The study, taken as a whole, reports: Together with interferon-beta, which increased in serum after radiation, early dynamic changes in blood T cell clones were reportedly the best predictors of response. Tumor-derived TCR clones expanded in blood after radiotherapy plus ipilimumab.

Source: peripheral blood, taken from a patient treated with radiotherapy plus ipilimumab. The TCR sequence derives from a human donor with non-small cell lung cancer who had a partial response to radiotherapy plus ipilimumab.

DNA for the CDR3: TGTGCCAGCTCCCCCTCCGGGGGACAGGGATCCTTTTGGGGCTACACCTTC. This sequence encodes CASSPSGGQGSFWGYTF. This chain links TRBV19 with TRBJ1-2; 9 nucleotides agree with TRBD1. Germline assignment: CDR1 LNHDA and CDR2 SQIVND (reference sequence). The CDR3 spans 17 residues. V was pared by 9 bases and J by 8 bases, with 22 bases of the junction left unmatched.